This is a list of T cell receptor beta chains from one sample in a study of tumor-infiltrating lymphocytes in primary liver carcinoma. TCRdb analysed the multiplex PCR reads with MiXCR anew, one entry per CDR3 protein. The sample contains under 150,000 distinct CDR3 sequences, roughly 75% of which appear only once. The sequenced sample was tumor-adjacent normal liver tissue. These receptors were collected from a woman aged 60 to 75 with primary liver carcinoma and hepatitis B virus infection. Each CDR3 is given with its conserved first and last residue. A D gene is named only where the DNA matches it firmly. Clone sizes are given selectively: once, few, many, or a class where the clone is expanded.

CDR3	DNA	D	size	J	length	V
CASSQTNQPQHF	TGTGCCAGCAGCCAAACCAATCAGCCCCAGCATTTT	-	-	TRBJ1-5	12	TRBV3-1
CSVGGTSSDEQYF	TGCAGCGTGGGGGGGACTAGCAGCGACGAGCAGTACTTC	TRBD2	many	TRBJ2-7	13	TRBV29-1
CAGSFLTGDWNTEAYF	TGTGCCGGCAGCTTCTTAACAGGGGATTGGAACACTGAAGCTTACTTT	TRBD1	-	TRBJ1-1	16	TRBV11-2
CAWGLAPNTGELFF	TGTGCCTGGGGACTAGCGCCTAACACCGGGGAGCTGTTTTTT	TRBD2	many	TRBJ2-2	14	TRBV30
CSVEVFNEQYF	TGCAGCGTTGAAGTCTTTAATGAGCAGTACTTC	-	-	TRBJ2-7	11	TRBV29-1
CASSKWGSVSMRFF	TGTGCCAGCAGCAAATGGGGAAGTGTTAGTATGCGGTTTTTT	-	-	TRBJ2-2	14	TRBV12-3/TRBV12-4
CVSSYPPRGRAHNTQYF	TGTGTCAGCAGTTACCCTCCTAGAGGGAGAGCGCATAATACGCAGTATTTT	-	-	TRBJ2-3	17	TRBV6-6
CASSTLHHGYEQYF	TGTGCCAGTAGTACCCTCCATCATGGTTACGAGCAGTACTTC	-	-	TRBJ2-7	14	TRBV6-5
CSVELAEGLGNEQFF	TGCAGCGTTGAACTAGCGGAAGGCCTCGGCAACGAGCAGTTCTTC	TRBD2	-	TRBJ2-1	15	TRBV29-1
CRVEGGRSGYEQYF	TGCAGAGTTGAAGGGGGCCGGTCGGGCTACGAGCAGTACTTC	TRBD1	-	TRBJ2-7	14	TRBV29-1
CASSQTASGRGTYTQYF	TGCGCCAGCAGTCAAACGGCTAGCGGGAGGGGCACATATACGCAGTATTTT	TRBD2	-	TRBJ2-3	17	TRBV4-1
CANSYSPGIAGAYGYTF	TGTGCCAACAGTTACAGTCCCGGGATCGCAGGAGCCTATGGCTACACCTTC	-	-	TRBJ1-2	17	TRBV6-5
CACSLAGRANTGGLFF	TGTGCCTGCAGTTTAGCGGGCAGGGCAAACACCGGGGGGCTGTTTTTT	TRBD2	-	TRBJ2-2	16	TRBV12-3/TRBV12-4
CSIGGTGDYVQYF	TGCAGCATTGGTGGGACAGGGGACTACGTGCAGTACTTC	TRBD1	-	TRBJ2-7	13	TRBV29-1
CGSTMQDYYEQYF	TGTGGCAGCACCATGCAGGACTACTACGAGCAATACTTC	-	-	TRBJ2-7	13	TRBV12-3/TRBV12-4
CSVEAGVGYTF	TGTAGCGTTGAGGCGGGCGTTGGCTACACCTTC	-	-	TRBJ1-2	11	TRBV29-1
CASSYLQEPSYEQYF	TGTGCCAGTAGCTACCTACAGGAACCGTCCTACGAGCAGTACTTC	-	-	TRBJ2-7	15	TRBV11-1
CSATTGGGTEAFF	TGCAGTGCTACAACAGGGGGTGGAACTGAAGCTTTCTTT	TRBD1	-	TRBJ1-1	13	TRBV20-1
CASSLYVGSGSDEQFF	TGTGCCAGCAGTTTATATGTTGGTAGCGGGAGCGATGAGCAGTTCTTC	TRBD2	many	TRBJ2-1	16	TRBV12-3/TRBV12-4
CASSPQQGKTPGSSTEQYF	TGTGCCAGCAGTCCCCAACAGGGAAAGACTCCCGGGAGCTCGACCGAGCAGTACTTC	-	-	TRBJ2-7	19	TRBV28
CASSPPPPDYNTGELFF	TGTGCCAGCAGTCCCCCCCCCCCTGACTACAACACCGGGGAGCTGTTTTTT	-	many	TRBJ2-2	17	TRBV12-3/TRBV12-4
CVCSRTGALGPQHF	TGTGTCTGCAGTAGGACAGGGGCCCTGGGGCCCCAGCATTTT	TRBD1	-	TRBJ1-5	14	TRBV6-2/TRBV6-3
CASSPWTGDTEVLF	TGTGCCAGCAGCCCCTGGACAGGGGACACTGAAGTTTTATTT	TRBD1	once	TRBJ1-1	14	TRBV11-2
CASSLVTEYRNTEAFF	TGTGCCAGCAGCTTAGTCACGGAATACCGAAACACTGAAGCTTTCTTT	-	-	TRBJ1-1	16	TRBV11-3
CASRQIAAEYQPQHF	TGTGCCAGCAGACAAATTGCAGCAGAGTATCAGCCCCAGCATTTT	-	-	TRBJ1-5	15	TRBV4-2
CASSRTGVETQCF	TGTGCCAGCAGTCGAACAGGGGTAGAGACCCAGTGCTTC	TRBD1	-	TRBJ2-5	13	TRBV28
CASSSGRHNDQFF	TGTGCCAGCAGCAGCGGGAGGCATAATGATCAGTTCTTC	TRBD2	-	TRBJ2-1	13	TRBV11-2
CVSSLASETQYF	TGTGTCAGCAGCTTAGCCTCCGAGACCCAGTACTTC	-	-	TRBJ2-5	12	TRBV11-2
CASSQNTDTQYF	TGTGCCAGTAGCCAAAACACAGATACGCAGTATTTT	-	-	TRBJ2-3	12	TRBV19
CSVGADGSGRDHWELFF	TGCAGCGTTGGGGCAGATGGTAGCGGGAGGGATCACTGGGAGCTGTTTTTT	TRBD2	-	TRBJ2-2	17	TRBV29-1
CSVDAGVGSEELFF	TGCAGCGTTGATGCGGGAGTGGGATCCGAGGAGCTGTTTTTT	TRBD2	-	TRBJ2-2	14	TRBV29-1
CSVVSGTAYEQYF	TGCAGCGTCGTCTCCGGGACAGCCTACGAGCAGTACTTC	TRBD1	many	TRBJ2-7	13	TRBV29-1
CNVERQRDRPFETQYF	TGCAACGTTGAAAGGCAGAGGGACCGACCGTTCGAGACCCAGTATTTC	-	-	TRBJ2-5	16	TRBV29-1
CASSGSSVRSANEQFF	TGTGCCAGCAGTGGGTCTAGCGTGAGATCGGCCAATGAGCAGTTCTTC	-	-	TRBJ2-1	16	TRBV6-1
CASSLEGDPYEQYF	TGTGCCAGCAGCTTAGAAGGAGACCCCTACGAGCAGTACTTT	-	few	TRBJ2-7	14	TRBV11-2
CASSSNGGEESGEQFF	TGTGCCAGCAGTTCCAACGGGGGGGAGGAGAGTGGTGAGCAGTTCTTC	TRBD2	many	TRBJ2-1	16	TRBV28
CASSLQNNPGLGAGELFF	TGTGCCAGCAGCTTACAGAATAACCCGGGACTGGGGGCCGGGGAGCTGTTTTTT	-	medium-sized	TRBJ2-2	18	TRBV11-2
CASSSSQAMNTEAFF	TGTGCCAGCAGTTCCTCCCAGGCCATGAACACTGAAGCTTTCTTT	-	-	TRBJ1-1	15	TRBV12-3/TRBV12-4
CASRGISTGELFF	TGTGCCAGCAGGGGGATTTCCACCGGGGAGCTGTTTTTT	-	many	TRBJ2-2	13	TRBV5-5
CAISSTRVGLAGEGTKNEQFF	TGTGCCATCAGCTCTACCCGGGTGGGACTAGCGGGAGAGGGCACGAAGAATGAGCAGTTCTTC	TRBD2	-	TRBJ2-1	21	TRBV11-2
CASSPSGRHNSPLHF	TGCGCCAGCAGCCCGTCCGGCAGACATAATTCACCCCTCCACTTT	-	many	TRBJ1-6	15	TRBV5-1
CSVEVYQGTQYF	TGCAGCGTTGAAGTTTATCAGGGGACGCAGTATTTT	-	many	TRBJ2-3	12	TRBV29-1
CASSLVEGAGFTGELFF	TGTGCCAGCAGCTTAGTTGAAGGAGCGGGATTCACCGGGGAGCTGTTTTTT	TRBD2	many	TRBJ2-2	17	TRBV7-9
CAGSLEASLYNERFF	TGTGCAGGCAGCTTAGAGGCTAGCCTCTACAATGAGCGGTTCTTC	-	-	TRBJ2-1	15	TRBV11-2
CASSPPGSVHELYF	TGTGCCAGCAGTCCCCCCGGGTCTGTACATGAGCTGTACTTC	-	-	TRBJ2-7	14	TRBV6-5
CVSSTLARGGNEHFF	TGTGTCAGCAGCACACTAGCGAGGGGGGGCAATGAGCATTTCTTC	-	-	TRBJ2-1	15	TRBV12-3/TRBV12-4
CASSAKGGNEQFF	TGTGCCAGCAGTGCCAAGGGGGGGAATGAGCAGTTCTTC	-	many	TRBJ2-1	13	TRBV6-1
CASSRTSGILYEQYF	TGTGCCAGCAGCCGGACTAGCGGGATCCTTTACGAGCAGTACTTC	TRBD2	many	TRBJ2-7	15	TRBV14
CASNYFGGDTEAFF	TGTGCCAGCAATTACTTCGGAGGGGACACTGAAGCTTTCTTC	-	-	TRBJ1-1	14	TRBV6-5
CANSYSEASGANVLTF	TGTGCCAATAGTTACTCCGAGGCCTCTGGGGCCAACGTCCTGACTTTC	-	-	TRBJ2-6	16	TRBV6-6
CASSPPGLSNTGGLFF	TGTGCCAGCAGCCCCCCGGGACTATCTAACACTGGGGGGCTGTTTTTT	TRBD2	-	TRBJ2-2	16	TRBV4-2
CASSFAGDYNEQFF	TGTGCCAGCAGCTTCGCAGGGGACTACAATGAGCAGTTCTTC	-	many	TRBJ2-1	14	TRBV7-9
CTGSLGGARGEQYF	TGTACCGGCAGCTTAGGGGGGGCACGGGGCGAGCAGTACTTC	-	-	TRBJ2-7	14	TRBV7-9